Listed below are T cell receptor beta chains from one sample, sequenced in a study of T cell clones after liver transplantation. Assay: immunoSEQ multiplex PCR; the TCRdb copy retains only in-frame clones and omits some. The sample yields roughly 100,000 clones, around 86% seen once. The material sequenced was CD4+ T cells from blood, taken before liver transplant. The receptors come from a human donor who received a liver transplant. Each CDR3 is given with its conserved first and last residue. Each record gives: CDR3 protein, CDR3 DNA, clone size, D gene, J gene, V gene. D genes are given only for firm matches. Rows may omit the clone size; those that give it use once, few, many or a size class.

CDR3 protein: CASSFSAGTSEFF
CDR3 DNA: TGCGCCAGCAGCTTCAGCGCGGGGACTAGTGAGTTCTTC
clone size: -
D gene: TRBD2
J gene: TRBJ2-1
V gene: TRBV5-1

CDR3 protein: CASSQERDEQYF
CDR3 DNA: TGCGCCAGCAGCCAAGAGAGGGACGAGCAGTACTTC
clone size: -
D gene: -
J gene: TRBJ2-7
V gene: TRBV4-1

CDR3 protein: CASSPILTSGRDDEQFF
CDR3 DNA: TGTGCCAGCTCACCGATTTTGACTAGCGGGAGGGACGATGAGCAGTTCTTC
clone size: -
D gene: TRBD2
J gene: TRBJ2-1
V gene: TRBV18

CDR3 protein: CAWTDRGGNEQFF
CDR3 DNA: TGTGCCTGGACCGACAGGGGAGGCAATGAGCAGTTCTTC
clone size: few
D gene: TRBD1
J gene: TRBJ2-1
V gene: TRBV30

CDR3 protein: CASSLFGRSNQPQHF
CDR3 DNA: TGTGCCAGCAGTTTATTCGGCAGGAGCAATCAGCCCCAGCATTTT
clone size: -
D gene: -
J gene: TRBJ1-5
V gene: TRBV28

CDR3 protein: CASSRVATNEKLFF
CDR3 DNA: TGTGCCAGCAGTCGGGTTGCAACTAATGAAAAACTGTTTTTT
clone size: -
D gene: -
J gene: TRBJ1-4
V gene: TRBV6-5

CDR3 protein: CAWSVLNYEQYF
CDR3 DNA: TGTGCCTGGAGTGTACTAAACTACGAGCAGTACTTC
clone size: -
D gene: -
J gene: TRBJ2-7
V gene: TRBV30

CDR3 protein: CASSIGTGEKVYGNTIYF
CDR3 DNA: TGCGCCAGCAGCATCGGGACAGGGGAAAAAGTCTATGGAAACACCATATATTTT
clone size: -
D gene: TRBD1
J gene: TRBJ1-3
V gene: TRBV5-1

CDR3 protein: CASSLSTRGNTEAFF
CDR3 DNA: TGTGCCAGCAGCTTAAGTACCAGGGGGAACACTGAAGCTTTCTTT
clone size: -
D gene: -
J gene: TRBJ1-1
V gene: TRBV7-2

CDR3 protein: CSATTGRNYGYTF
CDR3 DNA: TGCAGCGCCACTACGGGGAGAAACTATGGCTACACCTTC
clone size: once
D gene: -
J gene: TRBJ1-2
V gene: TRBV29-1

CDR3 protein: CASSQDLSPPNTGELFF
CDR3 DNA: TGCGCCAGCAGCCAAGATCTGTCGCCCCCGAACACCGGGGAGCTGTTTTTT
clone size: -
D gene: -
J gene: TRBJ2-2
V gene: TRBV4-3

CDR3 protein: CASSPNLEQFF
CDR3 DNA: TGTGCCAGCTCGCCTAATCTTGAGCAGTTCTTC
clone size: -
D gene: -
J gene: TRBJ2-1
V gene: TRBV18

CDR3 protein: CASSSSGSFEETQYF
CDR3 DNA: TGTGCCAGCAGCTCTAGCGGGAGTTTTGAGGAGACCCAGTACTTC
clone size: -
D gene: TRBD2
J gene: TRBJ2-5
V gene: TRBV7-6

CDR3 protein: CASSPEGGAEAFF
CDR3 DNA: TGTGCCAGCAGTCCTGAAGGGGGGGCTGAAGCTTTCTTT
clone size: -
D gene: -
J gene: TRBJ1-1
V gene: TRBV2

CDR3 protein: CASSVEGTGGGYEQYF
CDR3 DNA: TGTGCCAGCAGCGTAGAGGGCACTGGGGGAGGGTACGAGCAGTACTTC
clone size: -
D gene: TRBD2
J gene: TRBJ2-7
V gene: TRBV9

CDR3 protein: CASSLGLAGGSTDTQYF
CDR3 DNA: TGTGCCAGCAGCTTAGGACTAGCGGGGGGAAGCACAGATACGCAGTATTTT
clone size: -
D gene: TRBD2
J gene: TRBJ2-3
V gene: TRBV7-2

CDR3 protein: CASSPLSSGNQPQHF
CDR3 DNA: TGTGCCAGCAGTCCCCTGTCGTCGGGCAATCAGCCCCAGCATTTT
clone size: -
D gene: -
J gene: TRBJ1-5
V gene: TRBV28

CDR3 protein: CASSIAAGGYYEQYF
CDR3 DNA: TGTGCCAGTAGTATAGCGGCAGGGGGCTACTACGAGCAGTACTTC
clone size: -
D gene: TRBD1
J gene: TRBJ2-7
V gene: TRBV19

CDR3 protein: CASLAGAGELFF
CDR3 DNA: TGTGCCTCCCTCGCTGGCGCCGGGGAGCTGTTTTTT
clone size: once
D gene: -
J gene: TRBJ2-2
V gene: TRBV2

CDR3 protein: CASSLSGQPYGYTF
CDR3 DNA: TGTGCCAGCAGCTTGTCGGGACAGCCGTATGGCTACACCTTC
clone size: -
D gene: TRBD1
J gene: TRBJ1-2
V gene: TRBV5-4

CDR3 protein: CASSLFTLPQETQYF
CDR3 DNA: TGCGCCAGCAGCTTATTCACTCTTCCACAAGAGACCCAGTACTTC
clone size: -
D gene: -
J gene: TRBJ2-5
V gene: TRBV5-1

CDR3 protein: CASSLEGNSGNTIYF
CDR3 DNA: TGCGCCAGCAGCTTGGAGGGGAACTCTGGAAACACCATATATTTT
clone size: -
D gene: -
J gene: TRBJ1-3
V gene: TRBV5-1